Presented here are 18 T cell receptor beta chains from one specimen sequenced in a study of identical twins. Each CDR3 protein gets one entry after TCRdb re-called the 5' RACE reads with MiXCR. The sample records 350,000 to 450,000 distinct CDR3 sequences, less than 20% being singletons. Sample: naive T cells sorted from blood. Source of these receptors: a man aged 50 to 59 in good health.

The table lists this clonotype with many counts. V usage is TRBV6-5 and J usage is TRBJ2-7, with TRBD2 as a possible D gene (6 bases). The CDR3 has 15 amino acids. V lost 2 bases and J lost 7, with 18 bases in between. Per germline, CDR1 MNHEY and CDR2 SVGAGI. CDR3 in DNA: TGTGCCAGCAGTTACAATGGGGGGACGGGGGAAGAGCAGTACTTC. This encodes CASSYNGGTGEEQYF.

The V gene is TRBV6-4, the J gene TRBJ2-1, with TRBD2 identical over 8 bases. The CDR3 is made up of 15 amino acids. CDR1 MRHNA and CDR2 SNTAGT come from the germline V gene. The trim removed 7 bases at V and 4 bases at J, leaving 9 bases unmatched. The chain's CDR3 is CASTSQGGGYNEQFF. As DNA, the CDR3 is TGTGCCAGCACCTCCCAAGGCGGGGGGTACAATGAGCAGTTCTTC.

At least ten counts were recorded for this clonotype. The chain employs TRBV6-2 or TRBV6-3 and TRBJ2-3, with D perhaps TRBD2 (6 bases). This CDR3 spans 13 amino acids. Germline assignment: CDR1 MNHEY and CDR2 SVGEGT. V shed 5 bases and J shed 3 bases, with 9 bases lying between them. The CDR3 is CASSRDFTDTQYF. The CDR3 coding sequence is TGTGCCAGCAGTCGGGACTTTACAGATACGCAGTATTTT.

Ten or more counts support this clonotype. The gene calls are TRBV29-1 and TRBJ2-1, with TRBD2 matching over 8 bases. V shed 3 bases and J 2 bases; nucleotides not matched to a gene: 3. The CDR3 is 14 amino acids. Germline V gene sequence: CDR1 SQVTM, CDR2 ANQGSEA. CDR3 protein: CSVDQAGAYNEQFF. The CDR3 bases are TGCAGCGTTGATCAAGCGGGAGCCTACAATGAGCAGTTCTTC.

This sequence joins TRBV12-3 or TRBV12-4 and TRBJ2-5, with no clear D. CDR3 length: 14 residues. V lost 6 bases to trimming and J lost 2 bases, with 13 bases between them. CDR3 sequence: CASSFRNWQETQYF. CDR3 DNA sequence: TGTGCCAGCAGCTTCCGAAATTGGCAAGAGACCCAGTACTTC.

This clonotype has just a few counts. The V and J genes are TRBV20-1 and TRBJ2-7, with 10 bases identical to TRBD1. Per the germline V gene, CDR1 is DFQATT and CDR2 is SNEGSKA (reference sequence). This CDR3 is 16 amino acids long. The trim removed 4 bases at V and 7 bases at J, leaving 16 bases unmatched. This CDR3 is CSANTGTGAAFGEQYF. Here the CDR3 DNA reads TGCAGTGCTAACACCGGGACAGGGGCCGCGTTCGGAGAGCAGTACTTC.

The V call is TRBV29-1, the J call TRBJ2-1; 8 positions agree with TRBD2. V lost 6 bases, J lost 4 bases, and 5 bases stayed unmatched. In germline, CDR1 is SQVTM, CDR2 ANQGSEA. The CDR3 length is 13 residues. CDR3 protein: CSVVAGTYNEQFF. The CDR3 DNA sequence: TGCAGCGTCGTAGCGGGGACTTACAATGAGCAGTTCTTC.

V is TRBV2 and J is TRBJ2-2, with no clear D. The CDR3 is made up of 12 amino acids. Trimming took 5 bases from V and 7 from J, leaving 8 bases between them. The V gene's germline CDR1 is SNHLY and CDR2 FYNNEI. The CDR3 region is CASSFIGGELFF. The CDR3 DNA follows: TGTGCCAGCAGTTTCATAGGCGGGGAGCTGTTTTTT.

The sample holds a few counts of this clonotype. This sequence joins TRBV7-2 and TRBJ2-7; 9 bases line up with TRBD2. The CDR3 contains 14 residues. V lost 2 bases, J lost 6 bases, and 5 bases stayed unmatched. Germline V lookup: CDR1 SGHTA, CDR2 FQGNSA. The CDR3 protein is CASSLSSGSGEQYF. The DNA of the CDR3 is TGTGCCAGCAGCTTAAGTAGCGGGAGCGGCGAGCAGTACTTC.

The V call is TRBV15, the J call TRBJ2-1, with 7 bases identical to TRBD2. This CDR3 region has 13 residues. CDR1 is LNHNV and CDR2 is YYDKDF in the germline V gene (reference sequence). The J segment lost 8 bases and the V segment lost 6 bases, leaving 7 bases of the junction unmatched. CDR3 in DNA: TGTGCCACCAGGGAGGGAGGGACCGATGAGCAGTTCTTC. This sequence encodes CATREGGTDEQFF.

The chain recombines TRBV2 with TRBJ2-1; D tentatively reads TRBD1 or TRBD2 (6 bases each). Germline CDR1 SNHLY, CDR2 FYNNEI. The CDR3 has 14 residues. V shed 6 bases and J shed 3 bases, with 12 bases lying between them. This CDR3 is CASSGRGHYNEQFF. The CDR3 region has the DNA TGTGCCAGCAGCGGGCGGGGACACTACAATGAGCAGTTCTTC.

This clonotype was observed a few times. The CDR3 protein is CASRQGGGNTEAFF. Here the CDR3 DNA reads TGTGCCAGCAGACAGGGGGGGGGGAACACTGAAGCTTTCTTT. The chain is built from TRBV6-1 and TRBJ1-1; 8 nucleotides line up with TRBD1. This CDR3 region has 14 residues. Germline assignment: CDR1 MNHNS and CDR2 SASEGT. V dropped 6 bases and J dropped 1; count of bases not matched to a gene: 4.

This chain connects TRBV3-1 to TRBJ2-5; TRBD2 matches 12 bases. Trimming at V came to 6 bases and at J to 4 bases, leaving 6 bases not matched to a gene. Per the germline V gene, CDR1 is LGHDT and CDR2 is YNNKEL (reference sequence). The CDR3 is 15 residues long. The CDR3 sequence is CASSDGLAGSETQYF. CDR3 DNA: TGTGCCAGCAGTGACGGACTAGCGGGATCAGAGACCCAGTACTTC.

CDR3 region: CASSYSDGGRTFF. In DNA form, the CDR3 reads TGTGCCAGCAGTTACTCGGACGGGGGGAGAACTTTCTTT. V gene TRBV6-6 combines with J gene TRBJ1-1; D is possibly TRBD1 (5 bases). The V and J ends lost 0 bases and 12 bases respectively, with 14 bases between them. The CDR3 has 13 amino acids. From germline, CDR1 is MNHNY and CDR2 SVGAGI (reference sequence).

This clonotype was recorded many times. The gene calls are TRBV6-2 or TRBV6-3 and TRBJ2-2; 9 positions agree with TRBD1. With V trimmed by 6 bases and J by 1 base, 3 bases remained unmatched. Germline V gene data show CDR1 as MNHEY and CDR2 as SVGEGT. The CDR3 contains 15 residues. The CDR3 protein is CASSWTGENTGELFF. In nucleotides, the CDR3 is TGTGCCAGCAGCTGGACAGGGGAGAACACCGGGGAGCTGTTTTTT.

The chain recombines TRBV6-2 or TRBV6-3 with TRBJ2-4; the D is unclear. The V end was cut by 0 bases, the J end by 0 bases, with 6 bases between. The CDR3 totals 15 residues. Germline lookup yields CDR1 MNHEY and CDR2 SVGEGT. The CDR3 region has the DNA TGTGCCAGCAGTTACTCAGGCCTAGCCAAAAACATTCAGTACTTC. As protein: CASSYSGLAKNIQYF.

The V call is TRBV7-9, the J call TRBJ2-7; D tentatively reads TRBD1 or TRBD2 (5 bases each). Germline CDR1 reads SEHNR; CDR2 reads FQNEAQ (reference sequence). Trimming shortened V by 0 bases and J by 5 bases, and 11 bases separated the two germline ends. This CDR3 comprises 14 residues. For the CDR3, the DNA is TGTGCCAGCAGCTTAGCTGGGGGTATCGACGAGCAGTACTTC. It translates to CASSLAGGIDEQYF.

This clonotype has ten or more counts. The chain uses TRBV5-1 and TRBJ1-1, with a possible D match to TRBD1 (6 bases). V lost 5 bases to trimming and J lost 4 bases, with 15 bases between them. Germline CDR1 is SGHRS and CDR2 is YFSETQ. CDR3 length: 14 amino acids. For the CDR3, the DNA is TGCGCCAGCAGGCGACAGGAGAAGGGCACTGAAGCTTTCTTT. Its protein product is CASRRQEKGTEAFF.